This TCR beta chain was captured by sequencing in a study of sequential checkpoint blockade in melanoma. Treatment defined: randomized to nivolumab then ipilimumab (arm A) or the reverse (arm B). DNA-damaging chemotherapy had not been given to any patient beforehand. Sorted cells were live CD3+CD8+, lacking CD19 and CD56, from PBMCs. Clones were read by immunoSEQ multiplex PCR, and TCRdb kept only the in-frame ones, dropping some. The table includes some 9,000 clones, approximately 76% detected once. This CDR3 is 15 amino acids long. Germline values: CDR1 SGHAT, CDR2 FQNNGV. V lost 5 bases and J 0 bases, leaving 11 bases between the germline ends.

This TCR derives from a human donor with melanoma. The chain links TRBV11-2 to TRBJ2-1, with a possible D match to TRBD2 (6 bases). The material was CD8+ T cells sorted from blood (inferred from file names), obtained from a patient given nivolumab and ipilimumab in sequence. Here the CDR3 reads CASSPAGRSYNEQFF. Written as DNA, the CDR3 is TGTGCCAGCAGCCCAGCGGGCCGCTCCTACAATGAGCAGTTCTTC.